A selection of T cell receptor beta chains follows, all from one sample in a study of persistence of HIV-infected CD4 T cells. These receptors' targets are unknown. Assay used: immunoSEQ multiplex PCR; TCRdb lists only in-frame clones, some missing. This table has under 20,000 clones, 65% appearing once. Sequencing used CD4+ T cells sorted from PBMCs after roughly 18-hour stimulation, obtained from a patient who received antiretroviral therapy. These receptor sequences come from an adult woman with HIV who was CMV-seropositive. The CDR3 runs from the conserved cysteine through the conserved F or W. A D gene is named only where the DNA matches it firmly. Clone size, where shown, is once, few, many, or a class for clones that have expanded.

d_call | clone_size | j_call | v_call | cdr3_nt | cdr3_aa
NA | few | TRBJ1-1 | TRBV30 | TGTGCCTGGGTAGGACACATGAACACTGAAGCTTTCTTT | CAWVGHMNTEAFF
NA | NA | TRBJ1-4 | TRBV3-1/TRBV3-2 | TGTGCCAGCAGCCCGTCAGACGAAAAACTGTTTTTT | CASSPSDEKLFF
TRBD2 | NA | TRBJ2-3 | TRBV3-1/TRBV3-2 | TGTGCCAGCAGCCCGCTAGCGGGGGGCCTCCCCACAGATACGCAGTATTTT | CASSPLAGGLPTDTQYF
TRBD1 | NA | TRBJ1-5 | TRBV12-5 | TGTGCTAGTGTAGGGGGCCCCCGCAATCAGCCCCAGCATTTT | CASVGGPRNQPQHF
NA | NA | TRBJ2-6 | TRBV19 | TGTGCCAGTAGTATTTTCTCCTCTGGGGCCAACGTCCTGACTTTC | CASSIFSSGANVLTF
TRBD2 | NA | TRBJ2-3 | TRBV9 | TGTGCCAGCAGCATTTCGGGACTAGCGGGAGATACGCAGTATTTT | CASSISGLAGDTQYF
NA | NA | TRBJ2-2 | TRBV29-1 | TGCAGCACCGGGGGGCCGAACACCGGGGAGCTGTTTTTT | CSTGGPNTGELFF
TRBD1 | NA | TRBJ2-1 | TRBV5-1 | TGCGCCAGCACTAACCCGGGACAGGGGGACAATGAGCAGTTCTTC | CASTNPGQGDNEQFF
NA | once | TRBJ1-1 | TRBV14 | TGTGCCAGCAGCCAAGAAGAACACACTGAAGCTTTCTTT | CASSQEEHTEAFF
NA | NA | TRBJ1-5 | TRBV19 | TGTGCCAGTAGTATAGCCTGGGATCGGCCCCAGCATTTT | CASSIAWDRPQHF
NA | once | TRBJ2-1 | TRBV7-3 | TGTGCCAGCAGCCCAGGGGGACTAGTGGATGAGCAGTTCTTC | CASSPGGLVDEQFF
NA | NA | TRBJ2-3 | TRBV18 | TGTGCCAGCTCTCGGGACTCCACAGATACGCAGTATTTT | CASSRDSTDTQYF
NA | NA | TRBJ2-7 | TRBV7-9 | TGTGCCAGCAGCTCCGCGACAGAACTCTACGAGCAGTACTTC | CASSSATELYEQYF
NA | NA | TRBJ2-3 | TRBV5-4 | TGTGCCAGCAGCTCCACAGGGACCGGGGTGCAGTATTTT | CASSSTGTGVQYF
NA | NA | TRBJ2-7 | TRBV7-2 | TGTGCCAGCAGCTTAGCGTCAAACGGCTACGAGCAGTACTTC | CASSLASNGYEQYF
NA | NA | TRBJ2-7 | TRBV6-5 | TGTGCCAGCAGCCCCGACGGGCGAGAGCAGTACTTC | CASSPDGREQYF
NA | NA | TRBJ1-1 | TRBV2 | TGTGCCAGCACGTATGAGGGGGGGAACACTGAAGCTTTCTTT | CASTYEGGNTEAFF